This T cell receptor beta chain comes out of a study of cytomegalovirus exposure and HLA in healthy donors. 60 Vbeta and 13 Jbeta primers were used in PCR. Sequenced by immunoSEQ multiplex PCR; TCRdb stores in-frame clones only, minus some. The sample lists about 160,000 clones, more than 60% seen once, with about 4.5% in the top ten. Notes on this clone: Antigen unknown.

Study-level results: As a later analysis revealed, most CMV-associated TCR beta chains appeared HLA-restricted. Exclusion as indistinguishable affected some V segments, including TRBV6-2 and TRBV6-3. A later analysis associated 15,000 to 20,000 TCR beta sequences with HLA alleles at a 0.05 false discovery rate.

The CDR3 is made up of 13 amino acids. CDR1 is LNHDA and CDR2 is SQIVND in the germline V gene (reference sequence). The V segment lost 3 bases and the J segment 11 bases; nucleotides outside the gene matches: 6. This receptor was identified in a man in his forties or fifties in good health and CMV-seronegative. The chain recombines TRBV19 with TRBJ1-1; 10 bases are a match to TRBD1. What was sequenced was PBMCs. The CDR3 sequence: CASSIRDRGEAFF. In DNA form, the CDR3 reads TGTGCCAGTAGTATCCGGGACAGGGGCGAGGCTTTCTTT.